This TCR beta chain is drawn from a study of T cell responses to AZD1222 COVID-19 vaccine. The study's findings and limits: Regions left unmutated in variants are reportedly the target of nearly half of spike-specific TCRs. A rise in Spike-specific TCR breadth and depth followed two AZD1222 doses. Sampling captured repertoires only after the peak T cell response. Clonal diversity was possibly underestimated, and white British individuals and females predominated among donors.

The count of this clone is one. The antigen is unknown. Libraries were prepared by immunoSEQ multiplex PCR; TCRdb keeps only in-frame clonotypes and omits some of them. This sample has 90,000 to 150,000 clones, with about nine tenths found just once. This sample comprised peripheral blood, obtained on day 0 of AZD1222 vaccination. The sequence came from an adult in good health.

The CDR3 loop is CASRPLHADEQFF. The CDR3 bases are TGTGCCAGCAGGCCACTACACGCGGATGAGCAGTTCTTC. The rearrangement uses TRBV6-4 and TRBJ2-1; D gene uncertain. Germline V lookup: CDR1 MRHNA, CDR2 SNTAGT. V gave up 6 bases and J gave up 8 bases, with 14 bases separating them. This CDR3 is built from 13 residues.